The 25 T cell receptor beta chains below all came from one sample that was sequenced in a study of cytomegalovirus exposure and HLA in healthy donors. Assay used: immunoSEQ multiplex PCR; TCRdb lists only in-frame clones, some missing. The data hold some 70,000 clones, with approximately 90% observed a single time. Material: PBMCs. Every receptor here comes from a woman aged 18-29 years in good health and CMV-seronegative.

This clone appeared a single time. The chain has TRBV5-5 and TRBJ2-3, with 12 positions matching TRBD2. With 4 bases clipped from V and 5 bases from J, the junction kept 8 bases outside the gene matches. This CDR3 has 16 residues. CDR1 and CDR2 from the germline V gene are SGHKS and YYEKEE (reference sequence). This chain's CDR3 is CASSIELAGGRDTQYF. The CDR3 bases are TGTGCCAGCAGCATAGAACTAGCGGGGGGAAGAGATACGCAGTATTTT. Looking up the rest from reference TRBV5-5 and TRBJ2-3 gives the full variable domain: DAGVTQSPTHLIKTRGQQVTLRCSPISGHKSVSWYQQVLGQGPQFIFQYYEKEERGRGNFPDRFSARQFPNYSSELNVNALLLGDSALYLCASSIELAGGRDTQYFGPGTRLTVL.

This chain connects TRBV19 to TRBJ2-1, with 8 nucleotides matching TRBD1. Germline V gene lookup returns CDR1 LNHDA and CDR2 SQIVND (reference sequence). After removal of 5 bases from V and 4 bases from J, the junction contained 4 bases not matched to a gene. The CDR3 sequence is 14 residues long. CDR3 DNA sequence: TGTGCCAGTAGTCCTCGGACAGGGTACAATGAGCAGTTCTTC. Translating it yields CASSPRTGYNEQFF.

This sequence joins TRBV20-1 and TRBJ2-7, with D possibly TRBD2 on 6 matching bases. This CDR3 is built from 11 residues. The germline CDR1 and CDR2 sequences are DFQATT and SNEGSKA (reference sequence). The V end was cut by 3 bases, the J end by 3 bases, with 6 bases between. The CDR3 sequence: CSASSGYEQYF. Here the CDR3 DNA reads TGCAGTGCTAGTAGCGGCTACGAGCAGTACTTC.

This sequence joins TRBV5-1 and TRBJ2-7; perhaps TRBD1 as D (5 bases). Germline V gene sequence: CDR1 SGHRS, CDR2 YFSETQ. V dropped 6 bases and J dropped 3 bases, with 10 bases sitting between them. The CDR3 loop spans 12 amino acids. In DNA, the CDR3 is TGCGCCAGCATAGGGGAAGGCTACGAGCAGTACTTC. This encodes CASIGEGYEQYF.

The CDR3 region has the DNA TGTGCCAGCAGCTTGGGAACAGGTGGAGCTTTCTTT. It specifies CASSLGTGGAFF. This chain uses TRBV5-5 with TRBJ1-1; D is perhaps TRBD1 (5 bases). The germline gives CDR1 SGHKS, CDR2 YYEKEE (reference sequence). V was shortened by 0 bases and J by 10 bases, with 10 bases between the two germline ends. CDR3 length: 12 residues.

The J gene is TRBJ1-2, the V gene TRBV18; 7 positions agree with TRBD1. V lost 5 bases, J lost 6 bases, and 6 bases stayed unmatched. CDR1 is KGHSH, CDR2 LQKENI, per germline. The CDR3 has 13 amino acids. The CDR3 sequence: CASSSQGSNGYTF. In DNA, the CDR3 is TGTGCCAGCTCATCACAGGGGTCGAATGGCTACACCTTC. The whole variable domain, remainder taken from reference TRBV18 and TRBJ1-2, is NAGVMQNPRHLVRRRGQEARLRCSPMKGHSHVYWYRQLPEEGLKFMVYLQKENIIDESGMPKERFSAEFPKEGPSILRIQQVVRGDSAAYFCASSSQGSNGYTFGSGTRLTVV.

This chain uses TRBV28 with TRBJ2-3; D may be TRBD2 (7 bases). The CDR3 is 16 amino acids. Looked up from germline, CDR1 is MDHEN and CDR2 is SYDVKM. The germline V and J ends were trimmed by 7 bases and 2 bases, with 19 bases remaining between them. The CDR3 reads CASTLGGGNPTDTQYF. In DNA, the CDR3 is TGTGCCAGCACCCTAGGGGGGGGTAATCCCACAGATACGCAGTATTTT. The full variable domain, in which reference TRBV28 and TRBJ2-3 provide the parts outside the CDR3, is DVKVTQSSRYLVKRTGEKVFLECVQDMDHENMFWYRQDPGLGLRLIYFSYDVKMKEKGDIPEGYSVSREKKERFSLILESASTNQTSMYLCASTLGGGNPTDTQYFGPGTRLTVL.

The chain couples TRBV6-5 to TRBJ2-7, with D possibly matching TRBD2 (6 bases). CDR3 length equals 15 residues. Germline loops: CDR1 MNHEY, CDR2 SVGAGI. Trimming stripped 0 bases from V and 2 bases from J, with 11 bases between. The CDR3 DNA follows: TGTGCCAGCAGTTACTCGGGCGGGGCAGCCTACGAGCAGTACTTC. It specifies CASSYSGGAAYEQYF.

V usage is TRBV6-1 and J usage is TRBJ2-1, with TRBD2 as a possible D gene (6 bases). This CDR3 comprises 14 residues. V lost 7 bases to trimming and J lost 4 bases, with 14 bases between them. Germline values: CDR1 MNHNS, CDR2 SASEGT. The CDR3 bases are TGTGCCAGCAAACCGGGACTCCCATACAATGAGCAGTTCTTC. It encodes CASKPGLPYNEQFF.

The chain employs TRBV19 and TRBJ2-7, with 9 bases fitting TRBD2. This CDR3 region has 15 residues. Trimming cost V 5 bases and J 1 base; bases outside gene matches: 6. Germline V gene lookup returns CDR1 LNHDA and CDR2 SQIVND (reference sequence). CDR3 bases: TGTGCCAGTAGTTTTAGCGGGGGCCTTTCCTACGAGCAGTACTTC. Encoded protein: CASSFSGGLSYEQYF.

The CDR3 protein is CASSLGDRIHEQYF. In nucleotides, the CDR3 is TGTGCCAGCAGTTTAGGGGACAGGATACACGAGCAGTACTTC. This chain joins TRBV27 and TRBJ2-7; 8 positions match TRBD1. Trimming took 2 bases from V and 5 from J; bases not matched to a gene: 5. This CDR3 has 14 residues. The V gene's germline CDR1 is MNHEY and CDR2 SMNVEV (reference sequence).

This clone was seen just once. This chain uses TRBV6-5 with TRBJ1-5; 10 bases fit TRBD1. This CDR3 is 16 amino acids long. The ends lost 4 bases at V and 7 bases at J; junction bases unmatched: 10. Germline V gene data show CDR1 as MNHEY and CDR2 as SVGAGI. This CDR3 reads CASSLRQGAFGQPQHF. The CDR3 nucleotides read TGTGCCAGCAGTTTACGACAGGGGGCTTTTGGCCAGCCCCAGCATTTT.

The chain couples TRBV7-7 to TRBJ2-5, with a tentative D call TRBD1 (5 bases). V dropped 6 bases and J dropped 4 bases, with 12 bases sitting between them. The length of the CDR3 is 13 residues. In germline, CDR1 is SSHAT, CDR2 FNYEAQ (reference sequence). The DNA for the CDR3 is TGTGCCAGCAGTCCCGATGGGGCAGAGACCCAGTACTTC. Translating gives CASSPDGAETQYF.

The CDR3: CASSRTAEHGYTF. Here the CDR3 DNA reads TGTGCCAGCTCACGAACAGCTGAACATGGCTACACCTTC. The chain couples TRBV18 to TRBJ1-2; D not certain. V lost 4 bases to trimming and J lost 6 bases, with 12 bases between them. The CDR3 consists of 13 residues. The germline CDR1 and CDR2 sequences are KGHSH and LQKENI. The variable domain in full, completed from reference TRBV18 and TRBJ1-2, reads NAGVMQNPRHLVRRRGQEARLRCSPMKGHSHVYWYRQLPEEGLKFMVYLQKENIIDESGMPKERFSAEFPKEGPSILRIQQVVRGDSAAYFCASSRTAEHGYTFGSGTRLTVV.

The V and J genes are TRBV27 and TRBJ2-7; 9 nucleotides match TRBD1. In germline, CDR1 is MNHEY, CDR2 SMNVEV (reference sequence). Trimming took 1 base from V and 2 from J; bases not matched to a gene: 0. This CDR3 is 14 amino acids long. The CDR3 reads CASSLYRGPYEQYF. CDR3 nucleotides: TGTGCCAGCAGTTTATACAGGGGGCCCTACGAGCAGTACTTC.

In regard to this clone: Other DNA sequences in the sample encode the same CDR3. This chain uses TRBV25-1 with TRBJ2-1, with a possible D match to TRBD2 (6 bases). Germline CDR1 reads MGHDK; CDR2 reads SYGVNS. This CDR3 region has 14 residues. V was shortened by 7 bases and J by 6 bases, with 16 bases between the two germline ends. CDR3: CASNQKEGSNEQFF. The DNA of the CDR3 is TGTGCCAGCAACCAGAAGGAGGGTAGCAATGAGCAGTTCTTC. Supplemented by reference TRBV25-1 and TRBJ2-1, the full variable domain reads EADIYQTPRYLVIGTGKKITLECSQTMGHDKMYWYQQDPGMELHLIHYSYGVNSTEKGDLSSESTVSRIRTEHFPLTLESARPSHTSQYLCASNQKEGSNEQFFGPGTRLTVL.

This chain links TRBV2 with TRBJ2-1; 7 bases match TRBD1. This CDR3 spans 16 amino acids. Germline CDR1 SNHLY, CDR2 FYNNEI. J lost 3 bases, V lost 5 bases, and 10 bases had no gene match. DNA for the CDR3: TGTGCCAGCAGTCCTTACAGGGGAGACCTCTACAATGAGCAGTTCTTC. It codes for CASSPYRGDLYNEQFF.

The V gene is TRBV29-1, the J gene TRBJ1-1; tentative D call: TRBD1 (5 bases). Trimming took off 3 bases at V and 5 bases at J, with 13 bases between the two ends. The CDR3 is 13 amino acids. Germline CDR1 reads SQVTM; CDR2 reads ANQGSEA. The CDR3 sequence is CSVEGRVATEAFF. The CDR3, as DNA: TGCAGCGTTGAGGGCAGGGTGGCGACTGAAGCTTTCTTT.

The chain uses TRBV11-1 and TRBJ2-1, with 7 bases identical to TRBD1. The germline V gene encodes CDR1 SGHAT and CDR2 FQDESV (reference sequence). This CDR3 spans 15 amino acids. V lost 5 bases and J lost 6; bases outside the gene matches: 10. CDR3 residues: CASSALRGQANEQFF. The DNA of the CDR3 is TGTGCCAGCAGCGCTCTTAGGGGGCAGGCCAATGAGCAGTTCTTC.

The chain uses TRBV2 and TRBJ2-7, with D perhaps matching TRBD2 (6 bases). V was cut by 7 bases and J by 2 bases, with 15 bases left in between. CDR3 length equals 14 residues. Germline loops: CDR1 SNHLY, CDR2 FYNNEI. CDR3: CASTPPGGAYEQYF. The CDR3 DNA reads as TGTGCCAGCACTCCCCCCGGAGGGGCCTACGAGCAGTACTTC.

V gene TRBV5-1 combines with J gene TRBJ1-3; no clear D. The CDR3 runs to 18 residues. The germline gives CDR1 SGHRS, CDR2 YFSETQ. The ends were cut back, 0 bases at V and 0 bases at J, with 16 bases in the middle. The CDR3 sequence: CASSLAAGSGPSGNTIYF. The CDR3, as DNA: TGCGCCAGCAGCTTGGCTGCAGGAAGCGGACCCTCTGGAAACACCATATATTTT.

A single count supports this clone. The chain employs TRBV19 and TRBJ1-4; 8 positions match TRBD1. The junction had 6 bases not matched to a gene; V was cut back by 5 bases and J by 7 bases. This CDR3 spans 14 amino acids. Germline lookup yields CDR1 LNHDA and CDR2 SQIVND (reference sequence). The chain's CDR3 is CASSQQGGSEKLFF. For the CDR3, the DNA is TGTGCCAGTAGTCAACAGGGGGGAAGTGAAAAACTGTTTTTT. Combining the CDR3 with reference TRBV19 and TRBJ1-4 gives the whole variable domain DGGITQSPKYLFRKEGQNVTLSCEQNLNHDAMYWYRQDPGQGLRLIYYSQIVNDFQKGDIAEGYSVSREKKESFPLTVTSAQKNPTAFYLCASSQQGGSEKLFFGSGTQLSVL.

Note on this clone: The DNA is left out, because the CDR3 cannot be placed on it with certainty; the CDR3 is given as TCRdb lists it. V is TRBV1 and J is TRBJ2-3; the D segment call TRBD2 is taken from the table without a DNA check. TRBV1 is given as a pseudogene. The CDR3 has 23 residues if both end residues are counted. CDR3 sequence: CTSSQAPSFGVGTSGGDTDTQYF.

V gene TRBV4-1 combines with J gene TRBJ2-7; 10 bases are a match to TRBD2. The CDR3 is made up of 16 amino acids. The germline gives CDR1 MGHRA, CDR2 YSYEKL. J was trimmed by 2 bases and V by 3 bases; bases with no gene match: 7. In nucleotides, the CDR3 is TGCGCCAGCAGCCAGACCGGGACTAGCGTTCCCTACGAGCAGTACTTC. The encoded protein is CASSQTGTSVPYEQYF.

The rearrangement uses TRBV21-1 and TRBJ2-1; TRBD1 is the table's D call, not checked against the DNA. TRBV21-1 is termed a pseudogene. This CDR3 has 14 amino acids. CDR3 sequence (DNA): TGTGCCAGCAGCGGGAGGGACAGGGACAATGAGCAGTTCTTC. This translates into CASSGRDRDNEQFF.